The present TCR beta chain was sequenced within a study of blood T cell repertoires in COVID-19. Turning to the study itself: COVID-19 samples collected from the United States, Italy and Spain covered acute and convalescent phases.

CDR3 length: 15 residues. CDR1 is SGDLS, CDR2 YYNGEE, per germline. The V and J ends lost 2 bases and 6 bases respectively, with 16 bases between them. Sequencing used immunoSEQ multiplex PCR; TCRdb keeps in-frame clones, though not all of them. Of about 380,000 clones in the sample, around 90% were seen once. This sequence joins TRBV9 and TRBJ2-3, with D perhaps TRBD2 (6 bases). The receptor was derived from a man between 18 and 29 years old with active or convalescent COVID-19. Input material: peripheral blood. CDR3 nucleotide sequence: TGTGCCAGCAGCGTTGGGCCGGGAGCTGTTGATACGCAGTATTTT. It specifies CASSVGPGAVDTQYF.